This T cell receptor (beta chain) was recorded in a study of blood T cell repertoires in COVID-19. Looking at the study overall: Donors in the United States, Italy and Spain gave samples during acute or convalescent COVID-19. Nucleic acid was either cDNA or gDNA, and it came from T cells, B-cell-depleted T cells, or PBMCs.

This clone was counted between two and nine times. The CDR3 covers 16 residues. V was clipped by 3 bases and J by 2 bases; unmatched bases: 8. CDR1 SEHNR and CDR2 FQNEAQ come from the germline V gene (reference sequence). Study processing details: Counts of nucleated cells, estimated from reference gene primer amplification, were obtained. Produced via immunoSEQ multiplex PCR; TCRdb's table is partial and in-frame only. D and trimming were read from the DNA, whereas the V and J calls and clone size are those reported in that table. In the table there are 80,000 to 95,000 clones, 85% to 90% of which are singletons.

V is TRBV7-9 and J is TRBJ2-5; 8 positions match TRBD2. The sample was peripheral blood. This clonotype was obtained from a woman aged 70-85 years with acute or convalescent COVID-19. The CDR3 spells CASSFQLRGGQETQYF. The CDR3, as DNA: TGTGCCAGCAGCTTCCAGCTTCGGGGGGGGCAAGAGACCCAGTACTTC.